This entry concerns a single T cell receptor beta chain. No antigen is known for it. No much larger clonotype is one base removed from it; base qualities were not supplied. Inclusion was restricted to participants for whom at least one PBMC sample before ART initiation and at least two post-ART samples were available. Treatment was received in the United States of America by all participants with HIV. Before DNA extraction, cryopreserved samples containing about 0.9-11 million PBMC were thawed and washed. At the time of the earliest PBMC sample, participants with HIV were aged between roughly 20 and 60 years. PBMC samples from each participant spanned 1-4 timepoints before ART initiation and 2-8 timepoints after ART initiation, with a median of 7 samples. For every participant, serial HIV viral load, CD4+ T-cell count, ART history and demographic data were obtained. A Qiagen kit on a QIAcube was used to extract genomic DNA from unsorted PBMC, with samples processed in batches of 12.

The data originate from a study of long-term antiretroviral therapy in people with HIV (dated by TCRdb to between 2020 and 2023). For the study in its entirety: The earliest samples were collected roughly a decade before the 2015 WHO recommendation for immediate ART, at a time when ART was usually postponed until CD4 counts fell. A retrospective serial study tested whether changes in peripheral blood TRB repertoire composition and diversity were associated with ART initiation and durable HIV suppression. From some 30 adults with confirmed HIV infection, the cohort provided around 180 cryopreserved PBMC samples, gathered serially across a mean of roughly 6 years (range 1-12). Of the 30 participants with HIV, about a dozen were female. No cross-contamination during QIAcube processing was shown when test extractions of a monoclonal T-cell line were performed alongside fewer than 35 polyclonal samples.

The immunoSEQ hsTCRB v3.0 assay was used at survey level resolution to sequence the TRB variable region. The target sequencing depth for TRB was about 40,000-50,000 T-cell genomes per sample. Pooled TRB libraries were sequenced on an Illumina MiSeq with a v3 150-cycle kit. The study's own analysis went as follows. Repertoire analysis was run in R within a reproducible Nextflow workflow that covered QC, data transformation and analysis. LymphoSeq2, an R package for exploring AIRR-Seq data, was used to implement the custom analyses. A handful of samples that produced fewer than 5000 total TRB sequences were removed, so 150 to 200 HIV repertoires were analyzed. Among the roughly 200 retained HIV repertoires, about 59 were collected before ART initiation and approximately 130 were collected after ART initiation. Repertoires were downsampled to 5000 TRB nucleotide sequences, and summary statistics were averaged over 100 downsampling iterations. The analysis kept only TRB sequences whose CDR3 regions were at least seven amino acids long. A Shannon entropy-derived clonality score and the Gini coefficient were used to measure diversity. In the repertoire networks, any two of the top 5000 CDR3 amino acid sequences were linked whenever the two sequences differed by an edit distance of one. Antigen specificity groups and MHC restriction were predicted for TRB CDR3 amino acid sequences with GLIPH2. To flag known CMV, EBV, HIV or tissue antigen associations, CDR3 amino acid sequences were matched against VDJdb and McPAS-TCR. Pre-ART, post-ART and control groups were compared with Wilcoxon signed-rank tests and Holm-Bonferroni correction. In its TCRdb copy, this immuneACCESS table keeps in-frame sequences only and misses some clones. Where compared with another copy, unresolved V genes explain less than half of these, and the others have no known cause. V, J and clone size derive from that table, while D and trimming were established from the DNA sequence. The sample contains 20,000 to 25,000 clones, approximately 80% of them found a single time. The ten largest make up more than 15% of the sample.

Study-wide conclusions, independent of this receptor: A significant increase in TRB diversity was found to be associated with ART initiation, although TRB diversity was observed to remain significantly below that of transplant donor controls even after long-term ART. HIV repertoires had narrower CDR3 length ranges than controls, and the network structure suggested an antigen-experienced repertoire that shifted only slightly toward naive after ART. Because pre-ART samples had limited cell numbers, unsorted PBMC were profiled rather than sorted CD4+ and CD8+ T cells. The samples span the years 2004 to 2017, and the ART regimens used may be less effective than current regimens. Inferences about post-ART repertoire changes were limited because no data were available on ART adherence, viral resistance or therapy changes. The repertoire was dominated across all time points by expanded TRB clones identified before ART initiation, although this dominance was seen to fluctuate and to decrease in many PLHIV after ART. Limited PBMC availability meant only the TCR beta chain was sequenced, without alpha chain pairing.

The cysteine opens and the phenylalanine closes a CDR3 of 16 amino acids. The DNA shown is the 48-base CDR3, in frame from base 1. Trimmed from V: 5 bases; trimmed from J: 7 bases; junction bases lacking a gene match: 13. Taken from the germline V gene, the CDR1 and CDR2 loops are SGHTA and FQGNSA. The specimen comprised unsorted PBMCs, sampled 0.5 years before starting antiretroviral therapy. The sequence was collected from a man between 35 and 55 years old with HIV. The chain employs TRBV7-2 and TRBJ2-1, with 8 middle bases fitting TRBD1. In nucleotide form, the sequence is TGTGCCAGCAGCCAAAGGTGGCAGGGGGCCCGAAATGAGCAGTTCTTC. It codes for CASSQRWQGARNEQFF.